This TCR beta chain derives from a study of blood T cells in healthy people across ages. Study overall: Capture via template switching afforded approximately one barcoded beta molecule per two T cells.

In regard to this clonotype: The antigen remains unidentified.

Staff drew around 10 milliliters of peripheral blood from each donor. Trimming stripped 6 bases from V and 1 base from J, with 12 bases between. The CDR3 totals 14 residues. Study conclusions and caveats: In long-lived donors, naive CD4+ cell counts and diversity exceeded those of aged donors.

Next came a second PCR, run for roughly 6 to 11 cycles, which used a sample-barcoded 5' primer along with a J-beta primer mix. Every sample returned 2.5 million or more CDR3-containing paired-end reads. MiXCR was run by TCRdb on the 5' RACE reads, yielding one entry per CDR3 protein. The table includes around 780,000 distinct CDR3 sequences, about 26% detected once. This sample was shared with a second study, whose subject was T cells of mothers and their children.

Sequenced: blood. The V gene is TRBV12-3 or TRBV12-4, the J gene TRBJ1-1; D unresolved. This sequence was found in a boy younger than 18 in good health. This CDR3 reads CASSLREGNTEAFF. The CDR3 DNA reads as TGTGCCAGCAGCCTAAGGGAAGGGAACACTGAAGCTTTCTTT.